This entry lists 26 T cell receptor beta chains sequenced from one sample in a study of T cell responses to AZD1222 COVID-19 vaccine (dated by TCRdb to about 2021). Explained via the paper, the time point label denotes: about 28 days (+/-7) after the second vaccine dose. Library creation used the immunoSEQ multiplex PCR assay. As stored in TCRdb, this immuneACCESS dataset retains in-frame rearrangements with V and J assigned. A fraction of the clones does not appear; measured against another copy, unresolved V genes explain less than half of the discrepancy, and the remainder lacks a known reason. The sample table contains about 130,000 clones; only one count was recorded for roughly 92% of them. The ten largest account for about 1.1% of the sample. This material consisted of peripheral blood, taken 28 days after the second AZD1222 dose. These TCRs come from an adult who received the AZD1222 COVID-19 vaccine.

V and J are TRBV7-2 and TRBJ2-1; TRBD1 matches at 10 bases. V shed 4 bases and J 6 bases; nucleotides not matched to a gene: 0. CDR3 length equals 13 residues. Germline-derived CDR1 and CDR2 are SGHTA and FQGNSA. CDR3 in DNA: TGTGCCAGCAGCTGGGACAGGGGCAATGAGCAGTTCTTC. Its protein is CASSWDRGNEQFF.

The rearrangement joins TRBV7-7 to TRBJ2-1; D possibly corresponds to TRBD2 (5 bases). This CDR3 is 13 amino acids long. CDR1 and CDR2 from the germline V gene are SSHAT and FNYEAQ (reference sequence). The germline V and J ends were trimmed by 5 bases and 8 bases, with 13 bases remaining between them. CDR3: CASSADLGDEQFF. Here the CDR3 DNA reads TGTGCCAGCAGCGCGGACCTCGGGGATGAGCAGTTCTTC.

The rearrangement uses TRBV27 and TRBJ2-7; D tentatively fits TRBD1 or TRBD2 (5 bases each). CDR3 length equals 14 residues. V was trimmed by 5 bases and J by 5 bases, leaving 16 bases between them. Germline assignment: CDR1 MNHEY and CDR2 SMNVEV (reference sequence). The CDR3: CASSTAGGNDEQYF. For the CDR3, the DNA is TGTGCCAGCAGTACCGCTGGGGGAAACGACGAGCAGTACTTC.

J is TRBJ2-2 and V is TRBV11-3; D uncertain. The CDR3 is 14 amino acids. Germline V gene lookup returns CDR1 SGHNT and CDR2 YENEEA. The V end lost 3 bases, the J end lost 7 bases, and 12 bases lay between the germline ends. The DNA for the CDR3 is TGTGCCAGCAGCTTTGGACCCGCTCACGGGGAGCTGTTTTTT. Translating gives CASSFGPAHGELFF.

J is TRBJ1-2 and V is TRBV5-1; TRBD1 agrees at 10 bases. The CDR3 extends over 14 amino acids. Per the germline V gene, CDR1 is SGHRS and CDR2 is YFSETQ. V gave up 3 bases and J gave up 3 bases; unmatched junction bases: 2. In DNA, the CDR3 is TGCGCCAGCAGCTCCGGACAGGGGGACTATGGCTACACCTTC. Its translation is CASSSGQGDYGYTF. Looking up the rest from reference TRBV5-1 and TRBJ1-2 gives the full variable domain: KAGVTQTPRYLIKTRGQQVTLSCSPISGHRSVSWYQQTPGQGLQFLFEYFSETQRNKGNFPGRFSGRQFSNSRSEMNVSTLELGDSALYLCASSSGQGDYGYTFGSGTRLTVV.

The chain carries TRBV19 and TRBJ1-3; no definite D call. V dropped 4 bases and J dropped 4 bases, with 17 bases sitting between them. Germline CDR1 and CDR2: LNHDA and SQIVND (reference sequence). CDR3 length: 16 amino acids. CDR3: CASSTSDLWGGNTIYF. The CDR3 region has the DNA TGTGCCAGTAGTACCTCGGACCTATGGGGAGGAAACACCATATATTTT.

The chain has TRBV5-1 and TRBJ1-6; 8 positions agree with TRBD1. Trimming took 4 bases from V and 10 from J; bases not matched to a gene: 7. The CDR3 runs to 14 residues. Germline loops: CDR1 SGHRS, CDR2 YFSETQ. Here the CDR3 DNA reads TGCGCCAGCAGCCCGACAGGGGTGAGCTCACCCCTCCACTTT. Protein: CASSPTGVSSPLHF.

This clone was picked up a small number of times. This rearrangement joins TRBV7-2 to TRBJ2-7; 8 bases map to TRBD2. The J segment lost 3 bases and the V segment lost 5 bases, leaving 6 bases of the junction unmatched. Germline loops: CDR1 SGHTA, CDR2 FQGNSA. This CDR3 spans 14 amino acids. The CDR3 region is CASSLRSGNYEQYF. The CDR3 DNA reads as TGTGCCAGCAGCCTTCGTAGCGGGAACTACGAGCAGTACTTC.

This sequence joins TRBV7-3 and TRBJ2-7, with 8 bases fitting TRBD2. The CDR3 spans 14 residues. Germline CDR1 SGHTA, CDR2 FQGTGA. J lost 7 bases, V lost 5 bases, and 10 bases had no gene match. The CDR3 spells CASSALAGIGEQYF. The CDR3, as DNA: TGTGCCAGCAGCGCCCTAGCGGGTATAGGGGAGCAGTACTTC.

In DNA form, the CDR3 reads TGTGCCAGTAGTGCACAGGGTTTGGCTGGGTATGGCTACACCTTC. Translating gives CASSAQGLAGYGYTF. V and J are TRBV19 and TRBJ1-2; weak D call: TRBD1 (6 bases). The length of the CDR3 is 15 residues. V was pared by 5 bases and J by 5 bases, with 18 bases between. The germline gives CDR1 LNHDA, CDR2 SQIVND (reference sequence).

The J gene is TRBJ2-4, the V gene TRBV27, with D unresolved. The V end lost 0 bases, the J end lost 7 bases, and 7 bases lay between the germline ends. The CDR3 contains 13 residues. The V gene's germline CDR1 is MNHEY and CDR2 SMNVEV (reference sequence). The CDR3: CASSLSSRNIQYF. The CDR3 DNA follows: TGTGCCAGCAGTTTATCCAGCCGGAACATTCAGTACTTC.

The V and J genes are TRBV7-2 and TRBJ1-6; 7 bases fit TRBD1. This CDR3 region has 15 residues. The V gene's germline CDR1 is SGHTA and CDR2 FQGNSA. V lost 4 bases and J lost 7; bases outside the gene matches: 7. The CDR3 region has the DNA TGTGCCAGCAGCTCCACGACAGGGAGGAATTCACCCCTCCACTTT. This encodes CASSSTTGRNSPLHF.

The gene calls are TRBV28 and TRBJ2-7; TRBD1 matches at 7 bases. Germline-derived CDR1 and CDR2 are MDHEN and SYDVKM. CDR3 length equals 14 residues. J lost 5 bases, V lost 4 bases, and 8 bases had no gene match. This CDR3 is CASSSTDRSHEQYF. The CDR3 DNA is TGTGCCAGCAGTTCAACGGACAGGTCCCACGAGCAGTACTTC.

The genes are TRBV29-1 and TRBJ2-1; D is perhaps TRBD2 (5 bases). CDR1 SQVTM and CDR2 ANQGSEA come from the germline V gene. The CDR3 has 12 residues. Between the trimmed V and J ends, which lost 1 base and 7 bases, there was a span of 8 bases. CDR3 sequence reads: CSVEVTGNEQFF. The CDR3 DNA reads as TGCAGCGTTGAAGTCACGGGGAATGAGCAGTTCTTC.

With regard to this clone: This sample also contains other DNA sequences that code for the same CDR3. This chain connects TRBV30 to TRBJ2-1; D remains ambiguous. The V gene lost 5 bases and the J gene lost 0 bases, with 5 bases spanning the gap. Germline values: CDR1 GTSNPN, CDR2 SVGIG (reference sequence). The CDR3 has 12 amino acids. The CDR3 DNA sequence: TGTGCCTGGTCTAGCTCCTACAATGAGCAGTTCTTC. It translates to CAWSSSYNEQFF.

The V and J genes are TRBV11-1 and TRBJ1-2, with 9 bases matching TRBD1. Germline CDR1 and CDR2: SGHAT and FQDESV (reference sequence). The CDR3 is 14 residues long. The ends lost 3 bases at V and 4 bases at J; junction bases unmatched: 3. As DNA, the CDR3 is TGTGCCAGCAGCTTGGACAGGGGAGCCTATGGCTACACCTTC. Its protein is CASSLDRGAYGYTF.

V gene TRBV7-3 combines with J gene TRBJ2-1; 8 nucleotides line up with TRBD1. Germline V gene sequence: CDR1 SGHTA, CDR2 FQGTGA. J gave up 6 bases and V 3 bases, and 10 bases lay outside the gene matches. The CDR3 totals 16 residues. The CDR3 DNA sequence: TGTGCCAGCAGCTTCTCTAGGACAGGGTCCGGCAATGAGCAGTTCTTC. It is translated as CASSFSRTGSGNEQFF. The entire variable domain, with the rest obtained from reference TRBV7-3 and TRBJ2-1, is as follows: GAGVSQTPSNKVTEKGKYVELRCDPISGHTALYWYRQSLGQGPEFLIYFQGTGAADDSGLPNDRFFAVRPEGSVSTLKIQRTERGDSAVYLCASSFSRTGSGNEQFFGPGTRLTVL.

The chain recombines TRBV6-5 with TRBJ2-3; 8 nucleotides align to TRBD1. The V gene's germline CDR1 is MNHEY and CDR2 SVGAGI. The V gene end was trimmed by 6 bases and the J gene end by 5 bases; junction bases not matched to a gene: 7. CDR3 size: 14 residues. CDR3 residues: CASSRTGLGDTQYF. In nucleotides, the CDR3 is TGTGCCAGCAGCAGGACAGGGTTGGGAGATACGCAGTATTTT.

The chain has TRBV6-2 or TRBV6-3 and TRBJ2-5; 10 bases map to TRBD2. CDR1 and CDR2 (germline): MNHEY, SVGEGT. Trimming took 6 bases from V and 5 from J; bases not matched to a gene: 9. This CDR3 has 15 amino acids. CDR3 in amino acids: CASSVAGGSVETQYF. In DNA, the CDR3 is TGTGCCAGCAGCGTAGCGGGAGGTTCTGTGGAGACCCAGTACTTC.

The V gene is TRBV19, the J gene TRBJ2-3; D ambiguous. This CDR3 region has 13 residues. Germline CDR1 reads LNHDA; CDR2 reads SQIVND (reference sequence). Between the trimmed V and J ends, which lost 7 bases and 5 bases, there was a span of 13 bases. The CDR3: CASTPPNQDTQYF. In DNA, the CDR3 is TGTGCCAGTACCCCCCCGAACCAAGATACGCAGTATTTT.

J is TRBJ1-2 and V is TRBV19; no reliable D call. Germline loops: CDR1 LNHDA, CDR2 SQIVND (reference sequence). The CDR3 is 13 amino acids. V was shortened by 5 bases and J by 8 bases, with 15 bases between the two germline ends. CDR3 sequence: CASSLDPDRGYTF. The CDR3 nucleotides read TGTGCCAGTAGTCTCGACCCAGATAGGGGCTACACCTTC.

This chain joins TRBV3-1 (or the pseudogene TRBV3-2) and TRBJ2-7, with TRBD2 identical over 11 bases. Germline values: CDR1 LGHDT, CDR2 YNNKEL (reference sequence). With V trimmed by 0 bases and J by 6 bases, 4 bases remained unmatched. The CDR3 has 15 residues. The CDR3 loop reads CASSQEIAGGPEQYF. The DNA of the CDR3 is TGTGCCAGCAGCCAAGAAATAGCGGGAGGGCCCGAGCAGTACTTC.

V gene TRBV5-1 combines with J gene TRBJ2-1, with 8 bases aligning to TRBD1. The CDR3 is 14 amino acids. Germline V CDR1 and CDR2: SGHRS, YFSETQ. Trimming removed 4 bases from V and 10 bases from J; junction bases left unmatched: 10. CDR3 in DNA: TGCGCCAGCAGCACACGGACAGGGCTGGAGGAGCAGTTCTTC. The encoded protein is CASSTRTGLEEQFF. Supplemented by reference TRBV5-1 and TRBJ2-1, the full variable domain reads KAGVTQTPRYLIKTRGQQVTLSCSPISGHRSVSWYQQTPGQGLQFLFEYFSETQRNKGNFPGRFSGRQFSNSRSEMNVSTLELGDSALYLCASSTRTGLEEQFFGPGTRLTVL.

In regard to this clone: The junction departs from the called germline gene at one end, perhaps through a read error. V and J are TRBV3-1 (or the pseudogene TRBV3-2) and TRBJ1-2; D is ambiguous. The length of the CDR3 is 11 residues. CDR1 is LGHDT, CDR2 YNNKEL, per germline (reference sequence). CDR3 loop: CASSQGEVTVF. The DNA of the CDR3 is TGTGCCAGCAGCCAAGGGGAGGTAACAGTCTTC.

CDR3 bases: TGTGCCAGCAGTAGGACTAGCGGGAGGAGAGATACGCAGTATTTT. Protein product: CASSRTSGRRDTQYF. The chain links TRBV6-5 to TRBJ2-3; TRBD2 aligns across 14 bases. V lost 5 bases, J lost 5 bases, and 3 bases stayed unmatched. This CDR3 is 15 amino acids long. Germline CDR1 reads MNHEY; CDR2 reads SVGAGI.

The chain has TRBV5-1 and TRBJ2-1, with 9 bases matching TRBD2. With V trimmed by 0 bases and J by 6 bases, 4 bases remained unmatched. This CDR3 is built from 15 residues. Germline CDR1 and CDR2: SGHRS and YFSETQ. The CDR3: CASSLGLADINEQFF. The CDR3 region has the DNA TGCGCCAGCAGCTTGGGACTAGCGGATATCAATGAGCAGTTCTTC.